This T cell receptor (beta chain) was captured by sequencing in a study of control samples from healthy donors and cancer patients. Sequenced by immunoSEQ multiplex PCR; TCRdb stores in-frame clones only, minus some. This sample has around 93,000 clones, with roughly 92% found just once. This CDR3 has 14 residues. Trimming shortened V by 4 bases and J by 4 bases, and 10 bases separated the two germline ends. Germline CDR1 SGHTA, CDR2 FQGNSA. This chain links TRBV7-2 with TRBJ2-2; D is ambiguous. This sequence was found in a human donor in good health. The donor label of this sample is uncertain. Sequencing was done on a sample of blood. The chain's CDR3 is CASSWNVLTGELFF. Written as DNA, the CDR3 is TGTGCCAGCAGCTGGAACGTCCTCACCGGGGAGCTGTTTTTT.